This T cell receptor beta chain was identified in a study of T cell responses to AZD1222 COVID-19 vaccine. Study-wide findings and caveats: Unmutated variant regions are reportedly targeted by nearly half of spike-specific TCRs. Females made up more of the donors, who were largely white British, and clonal diversity may have come out too low.

On this clone: Its antigen is not known.

Profiled with immunoSEQ multiplex PCR; TCRdb holds only in-frame clones, not every one. The sample includes over 45,000 clones, approximately 83% of them seen just once. The specimen was peripheral blood, collected on day 0 of AZD1222 vaccination. The receptor's source is an adult in good health.

Here the CDR3 reads CASSLGVMDTYEQYF. For the CDR3, the DNA is TGCGCCAGCAGCTTAGGCGTCATGGACACCTACGAGCAGTACTTC. This rearrangement joins TRBV5-1 to TRBJ2-7; a weak D match, TRBD1 (5 bases). The CDR3 sequence is 15 residues long. With 2 bases removed from V and 2 bases from J, the gap between germline ends came to 14 bases. In germline, CDR1 is SGHRS, CDR2 YFSETQ.